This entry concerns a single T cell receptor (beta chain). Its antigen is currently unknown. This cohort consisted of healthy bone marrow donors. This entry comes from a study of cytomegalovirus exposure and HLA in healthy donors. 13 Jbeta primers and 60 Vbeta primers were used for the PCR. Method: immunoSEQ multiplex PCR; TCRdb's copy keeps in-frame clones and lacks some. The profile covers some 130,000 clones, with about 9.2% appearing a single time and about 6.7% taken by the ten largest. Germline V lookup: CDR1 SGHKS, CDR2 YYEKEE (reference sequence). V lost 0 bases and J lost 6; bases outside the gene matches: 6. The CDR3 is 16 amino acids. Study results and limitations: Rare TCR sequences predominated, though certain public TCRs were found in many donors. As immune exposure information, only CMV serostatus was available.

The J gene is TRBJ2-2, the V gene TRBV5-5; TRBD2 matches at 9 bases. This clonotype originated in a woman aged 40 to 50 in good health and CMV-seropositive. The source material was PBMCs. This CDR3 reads CASSLVRAGGAGELFF. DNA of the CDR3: TGTGCCAGCAGCTTGGTGCGGGCGGGAGGGGCCGGGGAGCTGTTTTTT.